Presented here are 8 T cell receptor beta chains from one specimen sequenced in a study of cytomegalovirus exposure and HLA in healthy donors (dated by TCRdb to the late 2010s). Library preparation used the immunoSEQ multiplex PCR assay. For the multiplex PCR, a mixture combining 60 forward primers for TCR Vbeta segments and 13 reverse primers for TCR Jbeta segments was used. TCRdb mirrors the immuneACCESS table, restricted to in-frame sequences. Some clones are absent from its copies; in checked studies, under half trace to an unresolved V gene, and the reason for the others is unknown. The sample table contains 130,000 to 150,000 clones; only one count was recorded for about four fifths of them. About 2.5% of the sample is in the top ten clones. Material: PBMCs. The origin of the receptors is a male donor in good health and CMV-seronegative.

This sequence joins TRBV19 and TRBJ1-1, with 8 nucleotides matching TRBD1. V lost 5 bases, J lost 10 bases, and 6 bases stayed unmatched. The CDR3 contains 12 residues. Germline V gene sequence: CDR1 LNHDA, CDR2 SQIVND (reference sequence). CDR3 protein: CASSVGQGRAFF. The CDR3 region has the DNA TGTGCCAGTAGTGTCGGACAGGGTAGAGCTTTCTTT.

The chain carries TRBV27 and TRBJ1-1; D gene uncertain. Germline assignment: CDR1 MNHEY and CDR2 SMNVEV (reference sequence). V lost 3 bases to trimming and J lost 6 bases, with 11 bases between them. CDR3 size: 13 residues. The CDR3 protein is CASSFRGAAEAFF. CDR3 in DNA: TGTGCCAGCAGTTTCCGTGGTGCGGCTGAAGCTTTCTTT.

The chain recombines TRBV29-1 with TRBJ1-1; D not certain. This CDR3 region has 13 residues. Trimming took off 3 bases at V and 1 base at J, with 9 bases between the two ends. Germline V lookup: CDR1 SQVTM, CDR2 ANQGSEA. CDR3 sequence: CSVDWGGNTEAFF. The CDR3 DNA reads TGCAGCGTTGACTGGGGAGGGAACACTGAAGCTTTCTTT.

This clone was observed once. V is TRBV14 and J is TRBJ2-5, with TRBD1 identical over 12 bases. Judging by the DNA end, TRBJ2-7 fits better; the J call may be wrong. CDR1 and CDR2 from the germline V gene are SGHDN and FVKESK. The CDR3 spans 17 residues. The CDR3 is CASSQIVGTGGIYEQYF. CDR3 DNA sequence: TGTGCCAGCAGCCAGATTGTTGGGACAGGGGGCATCTACGAGCAGTACTTC.

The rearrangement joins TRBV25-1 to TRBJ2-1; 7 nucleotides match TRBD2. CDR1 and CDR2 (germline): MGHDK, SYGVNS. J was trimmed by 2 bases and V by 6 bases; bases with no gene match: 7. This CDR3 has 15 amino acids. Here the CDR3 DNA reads TGTGCCAGCAGGGCGGGAGACCGAACCTACAATGAGCAGTTCTTC. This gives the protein CASRAGDRTYNEQFF.

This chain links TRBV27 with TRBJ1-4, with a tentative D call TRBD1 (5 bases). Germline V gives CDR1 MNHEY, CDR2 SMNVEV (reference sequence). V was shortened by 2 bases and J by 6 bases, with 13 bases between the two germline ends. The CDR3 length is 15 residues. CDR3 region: CASSLDFGGYEKLFF. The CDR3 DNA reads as TGTGCCAGCAGTTTAGATTTCGGGGGGTATGAAAAACTGTTTTTT.

The CDR3 spells CASSQVVRSYEQYF. The CDR3 DNA reads as TGCGCCAGCAGCCAAGTTGTCCGGTCCTACGAGCAGTACTTC. The chain employs TRBV4-1 and TRBJ2-7; unclear D gene. This CDR3 has 14 amino acids. Trimming cost V 1 base and J 1 base, with 8 bases left between them. Germline V CDR1 and CDR2: MGHRA, YSYEKL.

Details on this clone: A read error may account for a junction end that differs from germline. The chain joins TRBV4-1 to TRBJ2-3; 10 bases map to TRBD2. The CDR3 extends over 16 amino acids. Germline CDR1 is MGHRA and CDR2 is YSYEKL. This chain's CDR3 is CARSQDSGGRGDTQYF. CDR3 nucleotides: TGCGCCCGCAGCCAAGATAGCGGGGGGAGAGGAGATACGCAGTATTTT.